The 18 T cell receptor beta chains below come from one sample, sequenced in a study of T cell repertoires in cytomegalovirus infection. Using its own MiXCR run on the reads, TCRdb lists one record per CDR3 protein. The top ten hold roughly a quarter of the sample, which has under 600,000 distinct CDR3 sequences, approximately 17% seen once. The sequencing sample was made of CD8+ T cells from PBMCs. The origin of the receptors is a human donor in good health (CMV status not recorded). Some clones in this sample may be carry-over from other donors' samples.

This clonotype was seen more than once but under ten times. V gene TRBV10-3 combines with J gene TRBJ2-7; possible D gene TRBD2, 5 bases. Per the germline V gene, CDR1 is ENHRY and CDR2 is SYGVKD. Trimming took off 2 bases at V and 1 base at J, with 18 bases between the two ends. The CDR3 is made up of 17 amino acids. CDR3 residues: CAISEPSEQAGSYEQYF. CDR3 nucleotides: TGTGCCATCAGTGAGCCCTCTGAGCAGGCGGGTTCCTACGAGCAGTACTTC.

The chain combines TRBV27 with TRBJ2-7, with 12 bases lining up with TRBD1. Trimming at V came to 5 bases and at J to 6 bases, leaving 5 bases not matched to a gene. The CDR3 runs to 14 residues. CDR1 and CDR2 from the germline V gene are MNHEY and SMNVEV (reference sequence). As DNA, the CDR3 is TGTGCCAGCAGTCCGCGGGACAGGGGGCTCGAGCAGTACTTC. Residues: CASSPRDRGLEQYF.

The chain joins TRBV2 to TRBJ1-2; unclear D gene. Germline lookup yields CDR1 SNHLY and CDR2 FYNNEI. The CDR3 is made up of 14 amino acids. Trimming took off 0 bases at V and 10 bases at J, with 15 bases between the two ends. In DNA form, the CDR3 reads TGTGCCAGCAGTGAAGCTGGGTCACGGCATGTCTACACCTTC. Protein sequence: CASSEAGSRHVYTF.

This clonotype was found many times. The chain links TRBV6-1 to TRBJ2-7, with D maybe TRBD1 (5 bases). CDR3 length: 14 amino acids. CDR1 is MNHNS and CDR2 is SASEGT in the germline V gene. Trimming removed 6 bases at V and 0 bases at J, with 12 bases between. Here the CDR3 reads CASSLRQSSYEQYF. CDR3 DNA sequence: TGTGCCAGCAGCCTCAGACAGAGCTCCTACGAGCAGTACTTC.

This clonotype showed up many times. The CDR3 DNA is TGTGCCAGCAGTTTAACCCCCCACGTCGGAGGGGGCGCGGAAGAGACCCAGTACTTC. Translation gives CASSLTPHVGGGAEETQYF. The chain uses TRBV27 and TRBJ2-5; D possibly corresponds to TRBD1 (7 bases). The CDR3 runs 19 residues. The V gene's germline CDR1 is MNHEY and CDR2 SMNVEV (reference sequence). V lost 2 bases, J lost 3 bases, and 25 bases lay in between.

This sequence joins TRBV6-8 and TRBJ2-5; tentative D call: TRBD2 (5 bases). Germline-derived CDR1 and CDR2 are MNHGY and SAAAGT. CDR3 length equals 14 residues. V was trimmed by 3 bases and J by 1 base, leaving 9 bases between them. The DNA of the CDR3 is TGTGCCAGCAGTTATACGACTACCCAAGAGACCCAGTACTTC. This encodes CASSYTTTQETQYF.

The sample holds a few counts of this clonotype. V usage is TRBV29-1 and J usage is TRBJ1-2, with TRBD1 identical over 11 bases. CDR3 length: 15 residues. From germline, CDR1 is SQVTM and CDR2 ANQGSEA. V dropped 6 bases and J dropped 8; count of bases not matched to a gene: 14. CDR3 sequence: CSVYEPGQGARGYTF. DNA of the CDR3: TGCAGCGTGTATGAGCCTGGACAGGGGGCGAGAGGCTACACCTTC.

The chain recombines TRBV3-1 with TRBJ2-3; 13 nucleotides agree with TRBD2. The germline CDR1 and CDR2 sequences are LGHDT and YNNKEL (reference sequence). The V segment lost 5 bases and the J segment 2 bases; nucleotides outside the gene matches: 7. This CDR3 spans 17 amino acids. CDR3 residues: CASSSGTSGAYTDTQYF. Here the CDR3 DNA reads TGTGCCAGCAGCTCTGGGACTAGCGGGGCCTACACAGATACGCAGTATTTT.

Many counts were recorded for this clonotype. This sequence joins TRBV4-1 and TRBJ2-3, with 8 bases matching TRBD1. With 0 bases clipped from V and 2 bases from J, the junction kept 16 bases outside the gene matches. Looked up from germline, CDR1 is MGHRA and CDR2 is YSYEKL. The CDR3 has 20 residues. CDR3 residues: CASSQDFRGQAISFTDTQYF. Here the CDR3 DNA reads TGCGCCAGCAGCCAAGATTTCAGGGGACAGGCCATATCCTTCACAGATACGCAGTATTTT.

This chain links TRBV5-1 with TRBJ2-1, with 12 bases fitting TRBD2. This CDR3 has 22 amino acids. The J segment lost 1 base and the V segment lost 4 bases, leaving 21 bases of the junction unmatched. Germline-derived CDR1 and CDR2 are SGHRS and YFSETQ. CDR3 sequence (DNA): TGCGCCAGCAGCAAACGATACGAGACTAGCGGGGGACGCCCAACTTCCTACAATGAGCAGTTCTTC. It specifies CASSKRYETSGGRPTSYNEQFF.

This clonotype was counted between two and nine times. The chain joins TRBV20-1 to TRBJ2-7; 10 bases are shared with TRBD1. CDR3 length: 15 amino acids. The germline gives CDR1 DFQATT, CDR2 SNEGSKA (reference sequence). V gave up 2 bases and J gave up 2 bases; unmatched junction bases: 6. CDR3 protein: CSARNRDRGTYEQYF. CDR3 coding DNA: TGCAGTGCTAGAAACCGGGACAGGGGAACCTACGAGCAGTACTTC.

This sequence joins TRBV27 and TRBJ2-7; a weak D match, TRBD2 (6 bases). V was pared by 0 bases and J by 2 bases, with 14 bases between. This CDR3 is built from 16 residues. Germline CDR1 MNHEY, CDR2 SMNVEV (reference sequence). As DNA, the CDR3 is TGTGCCAGCAGTTTATCGGGCGGGGTGGAAACCTACGAGCAGTACTTC. As protein: CASSLSGGVETYEQYF.

The chain recombines TRBV25-1 with TRBJ1-1, with D possibly being TRBD1 (5 bases). CDR3 length equals 17 residues. Germline V CDR1 and CDR2: MGHDK, SYGVNS. Trimming shortened V by 1 base and J by 0 bases, and 15 bases separated the two germline ends. The CDR3 loop is CASSEWRIDSMNTEAFF. CDR3 in DNA: TGTGCCAGCAGTGAATGGAGGATCGACAGTATGAACACTGAAGCTTTCTTT.

As to this clonotype: Possible read error: a much larger clone is one base away. The chain is built from TRBV6-5 and TRBJ1-2, with a tentative D call TRBD1 (5 bases). From germline, CDR1 is MNHEY and CDR2 SVGAGI. The CDR3 contains 14 residues. Written as DNA, the CDR3 is TGTACCAGCAGTTACGGCAGGGAAAGGCATGGCTACACCTTC. Its translation is CTSSYGRERHGYTF.

The rearrangement joins TRBV6-5 to TRBJ1-6; D may be TRBD1 (5 bases). The germline CDR1 and CDR2 sequences are MNHEY and SVGAGI. The V gene lost 0 bases and the J gene lost 11 bases, with 17 bases spanning the gap. The CDR3 loop spans 16 amino acids. In DNA, the CDR3 is TGTGCCAGCAGTTACTCGACCGGGACGCTAAGTACACCCCTCCACTTT. It yields the protein CASSYSTGTLSTPLHF.

This clonotype was seen more than once but under ten times. The chain links TRBV28 to TRBJ2-2, with 9 bases aligning to TRBD1. The length of the CDR3 is 16 residues. J gave up 1 base and V 2 bases, and 2 bases lay outside the gene matches. The germline V gene encodes CDR1 MDHEN and CDR2 SYDVKM. The CDR3 DNA reads as TGTGCCAGCAGTTTAGAGGGACAGGGGAACACCGGGGAGCTGTTTTTT. It codes for CASSLEGQGNTGELFF.

Details on this clonotype: This could be a read error, since a much larger clone is one nucleotide away. V is TRBV7-4 and J is TRBJ1-2; D not certain. The germline V gene has CDR1 SGHVT and CDR2 SQSDAQ. The CDR3 runs to 15 residues. V lost 9 bases to trimming and J lost 4 bases, with 21 bases between them. The CDR3 reads CARRYNLTAVYGYTF. The CDR3 DNA reads TGTGCCAGAAGGTACAACCTGACTGCTGTCTATGGCTACACCTTC. Together with reference TRBV7-4 and TRBJ1-2, the CDR3 gives the full variable domain: GAGVSQSPRYKVAKRGRDVALRCDSISGHVTLYWYRQTLGQGSEVLTYSQSDAQRDKSGRPSGRFSAERPERSVSTLKIQRTEQGDSAVYLCARRYNLTAVYGYTFGSGTRLTVV.

This clonotype was counted between two and nine times. DNA for the CDR3: TGTGCCAGCAGTGAACCCGGGGTATCCCCCAATGAGCAGTTCTTC. Translation: CASSEPGVSPNEQFF. This chain links TRBV6-1 with TRBJ2-1; the D gene is possibly TRBD2 (5 bases). The CDR3 consists of 15 residues. From germline, CDR1 is MNHNS and CDR2 SASEGT. V lost 2 bases and J 6 bases, leaving 14 bases between the germline ends.